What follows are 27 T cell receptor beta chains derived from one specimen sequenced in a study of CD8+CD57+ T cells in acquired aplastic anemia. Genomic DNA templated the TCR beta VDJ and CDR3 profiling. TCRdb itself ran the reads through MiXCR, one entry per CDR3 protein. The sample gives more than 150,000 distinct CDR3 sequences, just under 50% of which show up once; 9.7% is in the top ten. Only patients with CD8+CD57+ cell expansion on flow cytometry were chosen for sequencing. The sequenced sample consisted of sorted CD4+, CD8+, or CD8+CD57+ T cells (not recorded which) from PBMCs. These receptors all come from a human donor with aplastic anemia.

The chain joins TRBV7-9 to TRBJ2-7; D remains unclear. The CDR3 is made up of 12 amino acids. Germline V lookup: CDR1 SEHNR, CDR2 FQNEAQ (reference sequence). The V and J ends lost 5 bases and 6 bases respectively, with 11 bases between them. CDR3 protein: CASSPGVPEQYF. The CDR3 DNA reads TGTGCCAGCAGCCCTGGGGTTCCCGAGCAGTACTTC.

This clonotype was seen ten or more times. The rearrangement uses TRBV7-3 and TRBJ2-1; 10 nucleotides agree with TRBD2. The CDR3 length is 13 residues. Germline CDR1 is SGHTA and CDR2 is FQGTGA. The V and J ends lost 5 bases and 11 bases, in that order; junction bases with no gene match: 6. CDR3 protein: CASSAGTSEKQFF. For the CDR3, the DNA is TGTGCCAGCAGCGCCGGGACTAGCGAAAAGCAGTTCTTC.

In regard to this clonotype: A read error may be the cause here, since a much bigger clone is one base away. The CDR3 DNA reads TGTGCCAGCAGCTTTCCAGGACCGAGGGGCTATGGCTACACCTTC. Translation gives CASSFPGPRGYGYTF. This chain links TRBV12-3 or TRBV12-4 with TRBJ1-2, with a possible D match to TRBD1 (5 bases). V was pared by 6 bases and J by 4 bases, with 18 bases between. This CDR3 is 15 amino acids long.

The chain's CDR3 is CASSGWTGELFF. The CDR3 region has the DNA TGTGCCAGCAGCGGATGGACCGGGGAGCTGTTTTTT. The chain links TRBV9 to TRBJ2-2, with D unresolved. The CDR3 consists of 12 residues. Germline V gene data show CDR1 as SGDLS and CDR2 as YYNGEE. V lost 3 bases and J 5 bases, leaving 5 bases between the germline ends.

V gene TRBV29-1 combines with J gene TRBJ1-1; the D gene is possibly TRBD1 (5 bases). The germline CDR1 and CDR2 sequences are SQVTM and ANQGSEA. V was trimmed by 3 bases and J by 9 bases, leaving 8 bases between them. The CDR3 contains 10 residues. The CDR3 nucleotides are TGCAGCGTTGATGGGGCACAAGCTTTCTTT. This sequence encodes CSVDGAQAFF. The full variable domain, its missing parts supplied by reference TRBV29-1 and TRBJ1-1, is SAVISQKPSRDICQRGTSLTIQCQVDSQVTMMFWYRQQPGQSLTLIATANQGSEATYESGFVIDKFPISRPNLTFSTLTVSNMSPEDSSIYLCSVDGAQAFFGQGTRLTVV.

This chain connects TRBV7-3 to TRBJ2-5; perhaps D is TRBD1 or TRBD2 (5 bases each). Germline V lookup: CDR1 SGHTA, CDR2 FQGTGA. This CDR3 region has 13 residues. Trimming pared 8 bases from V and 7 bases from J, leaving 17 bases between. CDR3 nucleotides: TGTGCCAGCGCTGACAGAGGGGCGGGGACCCAGTACTTC. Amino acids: CASADRGAGTQYF.

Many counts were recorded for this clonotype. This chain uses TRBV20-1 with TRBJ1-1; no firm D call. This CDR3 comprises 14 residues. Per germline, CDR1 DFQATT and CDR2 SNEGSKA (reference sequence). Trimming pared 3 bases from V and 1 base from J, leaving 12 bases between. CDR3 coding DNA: TGCAGTGCTAGGAAGGTCGGGAGGAACACTGAAGCTTTCTTT. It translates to CSARKVGRNTEAFF.

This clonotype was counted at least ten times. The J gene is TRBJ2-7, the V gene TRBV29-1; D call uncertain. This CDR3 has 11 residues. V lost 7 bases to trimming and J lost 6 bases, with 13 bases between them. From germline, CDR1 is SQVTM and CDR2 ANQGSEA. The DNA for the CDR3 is TGCAGCGGAACTTATAACGTCGAGCAGTACTTC. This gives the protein CSGTYNVEQYF.

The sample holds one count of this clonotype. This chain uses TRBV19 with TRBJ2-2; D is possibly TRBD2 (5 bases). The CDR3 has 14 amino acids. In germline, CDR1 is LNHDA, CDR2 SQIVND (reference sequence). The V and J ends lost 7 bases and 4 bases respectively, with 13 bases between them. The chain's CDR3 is CASKAREGTGELFF. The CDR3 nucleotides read TGTGCCAGTAAGGCCCGCGAGGGCACCGGGGAGCTGTTTTTT.

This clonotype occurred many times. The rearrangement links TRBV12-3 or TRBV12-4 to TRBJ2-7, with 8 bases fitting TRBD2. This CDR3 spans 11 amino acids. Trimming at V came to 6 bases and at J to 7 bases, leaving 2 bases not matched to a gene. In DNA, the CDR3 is TGTGCCAGCAGCCGGGAGGGTGAGCAGTACTTC. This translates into CASSREGEQYF.

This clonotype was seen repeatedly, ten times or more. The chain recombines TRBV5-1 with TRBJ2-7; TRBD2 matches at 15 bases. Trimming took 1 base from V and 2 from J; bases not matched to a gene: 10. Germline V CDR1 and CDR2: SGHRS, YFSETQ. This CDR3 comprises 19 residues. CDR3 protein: CASSLSLGLAGGRTYEQYF. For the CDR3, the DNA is TGCGCCAGCAGCTTGAGTTTAGGACTAGCGGGAGGGCGTACCTACGAGCAGTACTTC.

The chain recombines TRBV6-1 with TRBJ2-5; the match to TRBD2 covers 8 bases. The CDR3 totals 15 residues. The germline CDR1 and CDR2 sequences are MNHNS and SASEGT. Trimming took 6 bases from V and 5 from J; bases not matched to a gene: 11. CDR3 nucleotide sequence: TGTGCCAGCAGGCAGGGACTAGGGGGTGGCGAGACCCAGTACTTC. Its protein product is CASRQGLGGGETQYF.

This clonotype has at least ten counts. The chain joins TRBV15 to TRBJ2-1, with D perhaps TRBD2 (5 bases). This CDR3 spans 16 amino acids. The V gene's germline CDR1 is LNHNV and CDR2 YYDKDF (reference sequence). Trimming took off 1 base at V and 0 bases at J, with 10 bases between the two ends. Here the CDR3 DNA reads TGTGCCACCAGCAGAGGAAGCGGAGCCTCCTACAATGAGCAGTTCTTC. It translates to CATSRGSGASYNEQFF.

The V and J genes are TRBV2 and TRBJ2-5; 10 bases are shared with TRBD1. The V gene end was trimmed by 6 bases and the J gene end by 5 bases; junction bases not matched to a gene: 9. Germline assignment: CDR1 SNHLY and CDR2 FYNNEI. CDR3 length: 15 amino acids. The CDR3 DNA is TGTGCCAGCAGCTACGGGACAGGGGTTGCGGAGACCCAGTACTTC. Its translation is CASSYGTGVAETQYF.

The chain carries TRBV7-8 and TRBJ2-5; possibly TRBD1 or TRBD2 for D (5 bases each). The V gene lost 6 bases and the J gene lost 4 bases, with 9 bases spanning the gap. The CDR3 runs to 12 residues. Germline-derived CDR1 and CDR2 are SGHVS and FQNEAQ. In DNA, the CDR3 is TGTGCCAGCAGGGAGAGGGGAGAGACCCAGTACTTC. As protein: CASRERGETQYF.

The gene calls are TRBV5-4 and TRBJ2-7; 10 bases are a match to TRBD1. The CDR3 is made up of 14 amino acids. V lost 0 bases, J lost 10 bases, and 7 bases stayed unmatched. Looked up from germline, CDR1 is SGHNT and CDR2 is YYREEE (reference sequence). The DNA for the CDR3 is TGTGCCAGCAGCTTGGTTGGGACAGGGGAGAGTCAGTACTTC. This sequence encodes CASSLVGTGESQYF.

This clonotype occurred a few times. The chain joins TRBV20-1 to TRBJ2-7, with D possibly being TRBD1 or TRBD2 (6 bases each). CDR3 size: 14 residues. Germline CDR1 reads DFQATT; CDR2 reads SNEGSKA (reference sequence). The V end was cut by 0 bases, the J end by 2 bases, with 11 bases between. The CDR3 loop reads CSARDGGGPYEQYF. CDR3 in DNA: TGCAGTGCTAGAGATGGAGGGGGACCCTACGAGCAGTACTTC.

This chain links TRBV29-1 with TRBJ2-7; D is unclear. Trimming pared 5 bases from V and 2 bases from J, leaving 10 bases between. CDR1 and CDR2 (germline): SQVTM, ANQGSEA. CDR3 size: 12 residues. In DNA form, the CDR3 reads TGCAGCGTTACCGGGTTAACCTACGAGCAGTACTTC. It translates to CSVTGLTYEQYF.

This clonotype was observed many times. CDR3 in DNA: TGTGCCAGCAGCTTAGGGGCCGGCGAGACCCAGTACTTC. It translates to CASSLGAGETQYF. The gene calls are TRBV7-2 and TRBJ2-5; D is uncertain. Looked up from germline, CDR1 is SGHTA and CDR2 is FQGNSA. The CDR3 loop spans 13 amino acids. Deletions cut 1 base from V and 5 bases from J, with 8 bases between.

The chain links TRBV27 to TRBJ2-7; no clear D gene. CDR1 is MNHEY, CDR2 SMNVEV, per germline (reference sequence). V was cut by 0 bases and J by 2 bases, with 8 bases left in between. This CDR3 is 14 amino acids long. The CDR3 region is CASSLSYATYEQYF. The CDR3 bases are TGTGCCAGCAGTTTATCGTACGCTACCTACGAGCAGTACTTC.

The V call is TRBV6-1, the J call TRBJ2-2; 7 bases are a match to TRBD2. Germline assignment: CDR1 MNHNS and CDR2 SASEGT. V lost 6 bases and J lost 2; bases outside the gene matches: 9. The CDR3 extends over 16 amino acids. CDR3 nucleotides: TGTGCCAGCAGCCGACTGGGGACTATCAACACCGGGGAGCTGTTTTTT. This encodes CASSRLGTINTGELFF.

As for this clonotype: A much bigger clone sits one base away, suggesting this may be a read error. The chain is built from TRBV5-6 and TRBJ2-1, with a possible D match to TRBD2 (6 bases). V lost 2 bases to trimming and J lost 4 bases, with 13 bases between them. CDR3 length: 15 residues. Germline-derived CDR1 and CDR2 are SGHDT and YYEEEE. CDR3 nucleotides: TGTGCCAGCAGCTTCGAAACTAGCACTTACAATGAGCAGTTCTTC. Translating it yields CASSFETSTYNEQFF.

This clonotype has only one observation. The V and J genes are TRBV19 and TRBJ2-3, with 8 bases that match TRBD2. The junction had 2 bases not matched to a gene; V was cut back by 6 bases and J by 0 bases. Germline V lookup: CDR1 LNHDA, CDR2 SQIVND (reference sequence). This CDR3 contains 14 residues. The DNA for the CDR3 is TGTGCCAGTAGACAGCGGGAGAGCACAGATACGCAGTATTTT. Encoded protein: CASRQRESTDTQYF.

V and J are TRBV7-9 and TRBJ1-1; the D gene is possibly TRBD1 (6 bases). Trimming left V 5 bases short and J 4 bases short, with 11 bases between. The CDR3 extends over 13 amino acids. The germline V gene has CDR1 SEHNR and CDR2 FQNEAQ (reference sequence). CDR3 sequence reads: CASSPRGATEAFF. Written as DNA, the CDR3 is TGTGCCAGCAGCCCTCGGGGGGCCACTGAAGCTTTCTTT.

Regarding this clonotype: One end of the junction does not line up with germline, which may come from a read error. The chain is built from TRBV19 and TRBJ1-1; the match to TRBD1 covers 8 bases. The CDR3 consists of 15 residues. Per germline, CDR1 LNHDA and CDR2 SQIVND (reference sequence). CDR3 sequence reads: CASSPRTGTNAEAFF. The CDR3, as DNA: TGTGCCAGTAGTCCTAGGACAGGGACGAACGCTGAAGCTTTCTTT.

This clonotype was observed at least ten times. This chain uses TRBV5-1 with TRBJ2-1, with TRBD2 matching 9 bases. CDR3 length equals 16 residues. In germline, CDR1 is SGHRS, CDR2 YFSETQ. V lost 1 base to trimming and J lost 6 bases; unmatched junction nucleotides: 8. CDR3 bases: TGCGCCAGCAGCTTGCCGGTAGCGGGAGTGGGCAATGAGCAGTTCTTC. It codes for CASSLPVAGVGNEQFF.

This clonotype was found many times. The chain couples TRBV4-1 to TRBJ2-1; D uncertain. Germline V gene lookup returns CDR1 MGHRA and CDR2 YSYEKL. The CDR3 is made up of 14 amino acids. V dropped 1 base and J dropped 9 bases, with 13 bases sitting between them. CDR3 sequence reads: CASSQVREHPEQFF. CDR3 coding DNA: TGCGCCAGCAGCCAAGTGAGAGAGCATCCTGAGCAGTTCTTC.